The 23 T cell receptor beta chains given below trace back to one sample, sequenced in a study of T cell changes during pregnancy in multiple sclerosis. Produced via immunoSEQ multiplex PCR; TCRdb's table is partial and in-frame only. The data show about 67,000 clones, approximately 90% seen once. Sequences were derived from peripheral blood, sampled in the second trimester of pregnancy. The receptors stem from a female donor with multiple sclerosis, enrolled in a pregnancy study.

The chain is built from TRBV5-1 and TRBJ2-1; the D gene is possibly TRBD1 (6 bases). Trimming cost V 2 bases and J 5 bases, with 11 bases left between them. Germline CDR1 is SGHRS and CDR2 is YFSETQ. There are 14 residues in the CDR3. The CDR3 spells CASSFNRANNEQFF. For the CDR3, the DNA is TGCGCCAGCAGCTTCAACAGGGCTAACAATGAGCAGTTCTTC.

V is TRBV7-8 and J is TRBJ1-4; D may be TRBD1 (6 bases). From germline, CDR1 is SGHVS and CDR2 FQNEAQ. This CDR3 has 16 residues. V was clipped by 2 bases and J by 8 bases, with 18 bases between them. CDR3 sequence: CASSLPGVGYSEKLFF. DNA for the CDR3: TGTGCCAGCAGCTTACCAGGGGTTGGGTATAGCGAAAAACTGTTTTTT.

The V call is TRBV2, the J call TRBJ2-7; 8 bases align to TRBD1. CDR1 is SNHLY and CDR2 is FYNNEI in the germline V gene. The V segment lost 11 bases and the J segment 1 base; nucleotides outside the gene matches: 7. CDR3 length equals 13 residues. CDR3 in DNA: TGTGCCTCACAGGGGGTCGGGTCCTACGAGCAGTACTTC. Amino acid sequence: CASQGVGSYEQYF.

CDR3 sequence reads: CASSVATMGTGGISSYNEQFF. CDR3 nucleotide sequence: TGTGCCAGCAGCGTAGCTACTATGGGGACAGGGGGCATTAGTTCCTACAATGAGCAGTTCTTC. The genes are TRBV9 and TRBJ2-1, with TRBD1 matching over 12 bases. V shed 0 bases, J shed 1 base, and the junction held 14 bases outside the gene matches. The CDR3 sequence is 21 residues long. Germline V gene lookup returns CDR1 SGDLS and CDR2 YYNGEE.

The chain joins TRBV18 to TRBJ1-1, with TRBD1 identical over 8 bases. The CDR3 contains 18 residues. The germline CDR1 and CDR2 sequences are KGHSH and LQKENI. Losses at the gene ends were 0 bases for V and 2 bases for J; bases not matched to a gene: 11. The CDR3 nucleotides read TGTGCCAGCTCACCACCGGGCTCCACAGGGGGAGGAAACACTGAAGCTTTCTTT. The encoded protein is CASSPPGSTGGGNTEAFF. Full variable domain (outside the CDR3, taken from reference TRBV18 and TRBJ1-1): NAGVMQNPRHLVRRRGQEARLRCSPMKGHSHVYWYRQLPEEGLKFMVYLQKENIIDESGMPKERFSAEFPKEGPSILRIQQVVRGDSAAYFCASSPPGSTGGGNTEAFFGQGTRLTVV.

This clone occurred once. The chain is built from TRBV11-2 and TRBJ1-2; D uncertain. Germline V gene lookup returns CDR1 SGHAT and CDR2 FQNNGV. CDR3 size: 17 residues. The V end lost 0 bases, the J end lost 5 bases, and 19 bases lay between the germline ends. CDR3 sequence reads: CASSLDPAGRREYGYTF. The CDR3 region has the DNA TGTGCCAGCAGCTTAGATCCCGCGGGGAGGAGGGAATATGGCTACACCTTC. Full variable domain (remainder filled in from reference TRBV11-2 and TRBJ1-2): EAGVAQSPRYKIIEKRQSVAFWCNPISGHATLYWYQQILGQGPKLLIQFQNNGVVDDSQLPKDRFSAERLKGVDSTLKIQPAKLEDSAVYLCASSLDPAGRREYGYTFGSGTRLTVV.

The rearrangement joins TRBV19 to TRBJ1-2; the D gene is possibly TRBD1 (5 bases). Deletions cut 4 bases from V and 6 bases from J, with 18 bases between. Germline V CDR1 and CDR2: LNHDA, SQIVND (reference sequence). This CDR3 spans 15 amino acids. DNA of the CDR3: TGTGCCAGTAGTACCTTGGGACTCCTTCGGGATGGCTACACCTTC. It is translated as CASSTLGLLRDGYTF. The complete variable domain, with remaining parts taken from reference TRBV19 and TRBJ1-2, reads DGGITQSPKYLFRKEGQNVTLSCEQNLNHDAMYWYRQDPGQGLRLIYYSQIVNDFQKGDIAEGYSVSREKKESFPLTVTSAQKNPTAFYLCASSTLGLLRDGYTFGSGTRLTVV.

The chain has TRBV12-5 and TRBJ2-1; a possible D gene is TRBD2 (6 bases). CDR1 is LGHNT and CDR2 is FRNRAP in the germline V gene. V was shortened by 5 bases and J by 9 bases, with 17 bases between the two germline ends. This CDR3 is built from 14 residues. CDR3: CASGPSSARGEQFF. The CDR3, as DNA: TGTGCTAGTGGTCCGTCTAGCGCTAGGGGTGAGCAGTTCTTC.

The gene calls are TRBV4-2 and TRBJ2-7; 9 bases fit TRBD2. The V gene end was trimmed by 0 bases and the J gene end by 3 bases; junction bases not matched to a gene: 3. Germline loops: CDR1 LGHNA, CDR2 YNFKEQ. The CDR3 runs to 15 residues. CDR3 residues: CASSQELAGLYEQYF. The CDR3 DNA sequence: TGTGCCAGCAGCCAAGAACTAGCGGGCCTCTACGAGCAGTACTTC.

The V call is TRBV9, the J call TRBJ1-4, with 7 bases that match TRBD1. The J segment lost 8 bases and the V segment lost 4 bases, leaving 14 bases of the junction unmatched. The germline gives CDR1 SGDLS, CDR2 YYNGEE. CDR3 length: 16 amino acids. CDR3 in DNA: TGTGCCAGCAGCTCCAGAGAGGGGGCGAGAGGGGAAAAACTGTTTTTT. Translating it yields CASSSREGARGEKLFF.

This sequence joins TRBV7-9 and TRBJ1-2, with D uncertain. Germline CDR1 SEHNR, CDR2 FQNEAQ (reference sequence). This CDR3 is built from 15 residues. Trimming pared 1 base from V and 8 bases from J, leaving 17 bases between. CDR3: CASSLGNTGYQGYTF. In DNA form, the CDR3 reads TGTGCCAGCAGCTTAGGAAATACGGGGTATCAAGGCTACACCTTC.

The J gene is TRBJ2-7, the V gene TRBV7-2, with a tentative D call TRBD2 (5 bases). In germline, CDR1 is SGHTA, CDR2 FQGNSA. The CDR3 loop spans 14 amino acids. Trimming took off 1 base at V and 5 bases at J, with 12 bases between the two ends. CDR3 DNA: TGTGCCAGCAGCTTAGATGGCCCCGGGGACGAGCAGTACTTC. It codes for CASSLDGPGDEQYF.

Of note for this clone: One junction end does not reproduce the germline sequence, and a read error may be involved. V is TRBV30 and J is TRBJ1-6; D unresolved. Germline loops: CDR1 GTSNPN, CDR2 SVGIG (reference sequence). The CDR3 runs 14 residues. CDR3 DNA: TGTGCCTGGAGTGTACTCACAGATCAATCACCCCACCACTTT. It codes for CAWSVLTDQSPHHF.

J is TRBJ2-5 and V is TRBV5-1; 8 bases agree with TRBD2. Germline trimming cut 0 bases from V and 4 bases from J; bases unmatched to any gene: 8. The length of the CDR3 is 16 residues. From germline, CDR1 is SGHRS and CDR2 YFSETQ. In nucleotides, the CDR3 is TGCGCCAGCAGCTTGGACCCTAGCGGGCGAGGAGAGACCCAGTACTTC. Translating it yields CASSLDPSGRGETQYF.

The rearrangement joins TRBV6-5 to TRBJ1-5, with D perhaps TRBD1 (6 bases). Trimming shortened V by 4 bases and J by 4 bases, and 11 bases separated the two germline ends. CDR3 length: 14 amino acids. Germline V CDR1 and CDR2: MNHEY, SVGAGI. The CDR3 loop reads CASSSQGRNQPQHF. CDR3 coding DNA: TGTGCCAGCAGTTCACAGGGTCGTAATCAGCCCCAGCATTTT.

V is TRBV6-1 and J is TRBJ2-7, with 8 bases matching TRBD2. Germline V lookup: CDR1 MNHNS, CDR2 SASEGT. Trimming cost V 8 bases and J 4 bases; bases outside gene matches: 10. The CDR3 runs 14 residues. CDR3 loop: CASLLSGKLYEQYF. The CDR3 DNA reads TGTGCCAGCCTTCTTAGCGGGAAGTTATACGAGCAGTACTTC.

This chain uses TRBV19 with TRBJ2-7; D uncertain. The CDR3 consists of 14 residues. The germline gives CDR1 LNHDA, CDR2 SQIVND (reference sequence). Deletions cut 0 bases from V and 4 bases from J, with 10 bases between. The CDR3 region is CASSIDAGYYEQYF. The CDR3, as DNA: TGTGCCAGTAGTATAGATGCAGGTTATTACGAGCAGTACTTC.

The chain employs TRBV14 and TRBJ2-2; no definite D call. V gave up 1 base and J gave up 5 bases, with 5 bases separating them. The V gene's germline CDR1 is SGHDN and CDR2 FVKESK. The CDR3 is 13 amino acids. CDR3 nucleotide sequence: TGTGCCAGCAGCCAAGTGAGGACCGGGGAGCTGTTTTTT. Translating gives CASSQVRTGELFF.

This rearrangement joins TRBV6-5 to TRBJ1-2, with D possibly matching TRBD1 (5 bases). V was trimmed by 7 bases and J by 4 bases, leaving 13 bases between them. CDR1 MNHEY and CDR2 SVGAGI come from the germline V gene. The CDR3 is 13 amino acids. In DNA form, the CDR3 reads TGTGCCAGCACCACCGGGGGGGGCTATGGCTACACCTTC. Translating it yields CASTTGGGYGYTF.

The chain carries TRBV9 and TRBJ1-4; D unclear. Trimming removed 0 bases at V and 14 bases at J, with 14 bases between. The germline CDR1 and CDR2 sequences are SGDLS and YYNGEE. There are 13 residues in the CDR3. The CDR3 DNA reads TGTGCCAGCAGCGTAGGGAGTCGGGATGATCTGTTTTTT. As protein: CASSVGSRDDLFF.

The chain joins TRBV5-1 to TRBJ1-4, with D uncertain. This CDR3 has 15 amino acids. Germline assignment: CDR1 SGHRS and CDR2 YFSETQ. V was pared by 0 bases and J by 3 bases, with 9 bases between. As DNA, the CDR3 is TGCGCCAGCAGCTTGGTCGGGGATTCTAATGAAAAACTGTTTTTT. The encoded protein is CASSLVGDSNEKLFF.

V gene TRBV6-4 combines with J gene TRBJ2-5; 7 bases map to TRBD1. V lost 5 bases and J lost 2; bases outside the gene matches: 5. Germline lookup yields CDR1 MRHNA and CDR2 SNTAGT. CDR3 length: 14 residues. Here the CDR3 DNA reads TGTGCCAGCAGTCCAACGGGACAGCAAGAGACCCAGTACTTC. Protein product: CASSPTGQQETQYF.

This chain links TRBV5-1 with TRBJ2-3, with 8 nucleotides matching TRBD2. The CDR3 contains 19 residues. CDR1 SGHRS and CDR2 YFSETQ come from the germline V gene. The V and J ends lost 2 bases and 0 bases, in that order; junction bases with no gene match: 14. DNA for the CDR3: TGCGCCAGCAGCTTAACGAAGGGACTAGAGATTAGAAGCACAGATACGCAGTATTTT. Translated, it gives CASSLTKGLEIRSTDTQYF. The whole variable domain, filled in from reference TRBV5-1 and TRBJ2-3, reads KAGVTQTPRYLIKTRGQQVTLSCSPISGHRSVSWYQQTPGQGLQFLFEYFSETQRNKGNFPGRFSGRQFSNSRSEMNVSTLELGDSALYLCASSLTKGLEIRSTDTQYFGPGTRLTVL.